Sequencing of this TCR beta chain was carried out in a study of cytomegalovirus exposure and HLA in healthy donors. Broader study findings: Some TCR beta chains (164 of them) were listed as cytomegalovirus-associated. Whilst most TCR sequences proved rare, a subset of public TCRs occurred across many donors.

Data came from immunoSEQ multiplex PCR; TCRdb stores just in-frame clones and leaves some out. Of roughly 180,000 clones listed, more than 75% are singletons. The CDR3 runs to 11 residues. The germline V gene has CDR1 MNHEY and CDR2 SVGAGI. V shed 4 bases and J shed 2 bases, with 2 bases lying between them. This clone was seen only a few times. The antigen is not known. Sequenced material: PBMCs. The chain is built from TRBV6-5 and TRBJ2-5; D ambiguous. This sequence was found in a man aged 25 to 45 in good health and CMV-seropositive. The CDR3 sequence is CASSSQETQYF. DNA for the CDR3: TGTGCCAGCAGTTCTCAAGAGACCCAGTACTTC.